The clone carrying this T cell receptor (beta chain) was detected ten times or more. The antigen remains undetermined. The sample is drawn from a study of breast tumors, draining lymph nodes, adjacent tissues. The lymph nodes were axillary draining lymph nodes from breast cancer patients. The CDR3 is 14 residues long. Trimming took 0 bases from V and 6 from J, leaving 11 bases between them. The V gene's germline CDR1 is MNHEY and CDR2 SMNVEV (reference sequence). The study's findings and limits: Tumor and nontumor repertoires were significantly more similar in luminal-like than in basal-like breast cancer. Tumor TCR diversity was below lymph nodes but above nontumor tissue. Data only fit, rather than demonstrated, lymph node origin of most tumor T cells.

Each CDR3 protein gets one entry after TCRdb re-called the multiplex PCR reads with MiXCR. The sample records 140,000 to 150,000 distinct CDR3 sequences, about 31% being singletons. The sequencing input was axillary lymph node tissue. This clonotype was obtained from a female donor with breast cancer. Some clones in this sample may be carry-over from other donors' samples. The chain is built from TRBV27 and TRBJ1-2; weak D call: TRBD1 (6 bases). The CDR3 region is CASSLSEGGHGYTF. The CDR3 nucleotides read TGTGCCAGCAGTTTATCGGAGGGGGGCCATGGCTACACCTTC.